Sequencing of this T cell receptor beta chain was carried out in a study of Japanese encephalitis immunity and Zika vaccine responses (dated by TCRdb to 2020 to 2023). Regarding the study in general: Each included participant got alum-adjuvanted ZPIV three times, at weeks 0, 4 and 28, with every dose being 5.0 ug. Several representative participants from each pre-vaccination group were selected for TCR sequencing, using samples from week 0 (after pre-vaccination and before ZPIV) and week 52. The study examined whether earlier vaccination against Japanese encephalitis virus (JEV) or yellow fever virus (YFV) influenced CD4 T cell responses to the Zika vaccine. Eleven to twelve participants received one dose of YFV vaccine (YF-VAX) before ZPIV, and about 10 participants were flavivirus-naive. Two to three months ahead of the first ZPIV dose, around 13 participants were given JEV vaccine (IXIARO) as a two-dose regimen with the doses 28 days apart. The ZIKV peptides, 15-mers that overlapped by 11 residues, were chosen for containing NetMHCpan/NetMHCII-predicted epitopes with affinity below 50 nM. The stimulations used peptide pools from ZIKV structural proteins divided into flavivirus-conserved and non-conserved sets, or JEV or YFV peptides that matched the pre-vaccination. TCR repertoires were also analyzed from a few flavivirus-naive individuals at weeks 2, 6 and 52 after starting ZPIV vaccination. Study-wide findings and limitations: CD8 T cell responses to ZIKV peptide pools were of very low magnitude and seen in only a few individuals. Only a subset of trial participants with three doses and adequate samples was analyzed, not the entire vaccinated cohort. In JEV-pre-vaccinated donors, the repertoire richness of CD4 T cells responding to conserved ZIKV epitopes decreased significantly after ZPIV. Compared with YFV-pre-vaccinated donors, JEV-pre-vaccinated donors had higher repertoire similarity across time-points and stimulations, indicating that more clonotypes were common to ZIKV and JEV stimulation. Peptide-pool deconvolution was not performed because of sample size limitations, and consequently the individual peptides driving cross-reactive responses were not identified. Samples clustered by participant with no similarity between individuals, suggesting no public TCRs were detected.

To note about this clonotype: Per-nucleotide qualities are absent, and no much larger clonotype sits a single base away.

The receptor library was made with 5' RACE. TCRbeta libraries were pooled in proportion to their sorted cell numbers before sequencing. Total RNA was extracted from the sorted cells with RNAzol RT, and cDNA was synthesized using an oligo(dT) primer and a template-switching oligo. The TCRbeta V-CDR3-J region was amplified by PCR between a SMARTer oligo primer and a TCRbeta constant-region primer using Kapa HiFi. Illumina adaptors and sample-specific index barcodes were added in a second PCR, followed by HighPrep bead cleanup and Bioanalyzer confirmation of a band of roughly 650 bp. Libraries were sequenced on an Illumina MiSeq with 2x151 bp paired-end reads. On the authors' methods: Reads were demultiplexed with an in-house Java program, and TCRbeta annotations were assigned and clonotypes were counted with MiXCR. To assess repertoire overlap, Morisita-Horn indices from the R package vegan were used, along with UPGMA clustering and Circos plots of recurring clonotypes. Shannon diversity and richness were each normalized to the maximum value possible given the input cell numbers, so the resulting values fell between 0 and 1. CDR3beta sequences were aligned using MUSCLE, distances were calculated using SeqinR, and multidimensional scaling was plotted in R. TCRdb redid the processing of the public reads, applying fastp at Q25 and MiXCR, and retained in-frame beta chains. CDR3 protein duplicates are merged, each entry listing the most common genes and DNA. These V and J calls originate from TCRdb's pipeline instead of the authors' own analysis. The sample data list some 430 distinct CDR3 sequences, and roughly 6.9% of these were observed just once. The biggest ten clones account for 27% of the sample.

PBMCs were stained with CellTrace CFSE and grown for 6 days in RPMI containing about 8% human serum and peptide pools at around 1 ug/mL each. On a BD FACSAria, proliferating CD4 T cells were sorted without fixation as live CD56-CD19-CD16-CD3+CD4+ CFSE-low cells. Enrolled adults were healthy and were found to be seronegative for ZIKV, JEV, YFV, DENV and WNV by microneutralization screening. The samples were drawn from a phase 1 trial of an alum-adjuvanted Zika purified-inactivated virus (ZPIV) vaccine that was randomized, double-blinded and placebo-controlled. Peripheral blood mononuclear cells were isolated using a standard procedure and kept frozen in liquid nitrogen until needed. Sample: antigen-activated CD4+ T cells from blood, cultured, taken during a Zika inactivated vaccine study. The sequence derives from an adult man who received an inactivated Zika virus vaccine.

The DNA is TGTGCCAGCAGTTTAAATCGGGGAGCCGGGACTAGGAATGAGCAGTTCTTC. It translates to CASSLNRGAGTRNEQFF. Recombination linked TRBV12-3 or TRBV12-4 to TRBJ2-1, with 8 bases matching TRBD2. Compared with germline, V lacks 2 bases and J lacks 7 bases; bases without a gene match: 13. Including the terminal cysteine and phenylalanine, the CDR3 comprises 17 residues. This entry keeps only the CDR3 DNA: 51 bases, framed from base 1.